The rows below give T cell receptor beta chains drawn from one sample of a study of blood T cell repertoires in COVID-19. TCRdb's copy holds only in-frame clones and misses some; the assay was immunoSEQ multiplex PCR. In the table there are some 320,000 clones, roughly 89% of which are singletons. The specimen sequenced was PBMCs or T cells enriched from blood (not recorded which). The receptor set was obtained from a woman between 50 and 59 years old who had been exposed to COVID-19. Both conserved end residues are part of each CDR3. A D gene is named only where the DNA matches it firmly. Clone sizes are given selectively: once, few, many, or a class where the clone is expanded.

CDR3 DNA: TGTGCCAGCAGTCCAGGGAGGGGGGAGACCCAGTACTTC
CDR3 protein: CASSPGRGETQYF
clone size: -
V gene: TRBV7-2
D gene: -
J gene: TRBJ2-5

CDR3 DNA: TGCAGCGTTGAGGGACAGGGGGATTCGCCCCAGCATTTT
CDR3 protein: CSVEGQGDSPQHF
clone size: -
V gene: TRBV29-1
D gene: TRBD1
J gene: TRBJ1-5

CDR3 DNA: TGTGCCAGCAGCTTAGTAGGGGGCGGCGACGAGCAGTACTTC
CDR3 protein: CASSLVGGGDEQYF
clone size: -
V gene: TRBV7-2
D gene: TRBD1
J gene: TRBJ2-7

CDR3 DNA: TGTGCCAGCAGTTTTGATGGGACAGGCCGTGAAAAACTGTTTTTT
CDR3 protein: CASSFDGTGREKLFF
clone size: -
V gene: TRBV28
D gene: TRBD1
J gene: TRBJ1-4

CDR3 DNA: TGTGCCAGCAGGAGGGCTGGCTACACCTTC
CDR3 protein: CASRRAGYTF
clone size: -
V gene: TRBV6-5
D gene: -
J gene: TRBJ1-2

CDR3 DNA: TGTGCCATTAAGACAGGCCAAACCTACGAGCAGTACTTC
CDR3 protein: CAIKTGQTYEQYF
clone size: -
V gene: TRBV10-3
D gene: -
J gene: TRBJ2-7

CDR3 DNA: TGTGCCAGCAGCCAAGTAGCGGGGCGCATATACGAGCAGTACTTC
CDR3 protein: CASSQVAGRIYEQYF
clone size: -
V gene: TRBV3-1/TRBV3-2
D gene: TRBD2
J gene: TRBJ2-7

CDR3 DNA: TGTGCCTGCCGGACAAACTATGGCTACACCTTC
CDR3 protein: CACRTNYGYTF
clone size: -
V gene: TRBV12-3/TRBV12-4
D gene: -
J gene: TRBJ1-2

CDR3 DNA: TGTGCCACCAGTGACCTCTGCCGCGGGCACACAGATACGCAGTATTTT
CDR3 protein: CATSDLCRGHTDTQYF
clone size: -
V gene: TRBV24-1
D gene: -
J gene: TRBJ2-3

CDR3 DNA: TGTGCCATCACCCAAGGGGGGGCCGACACTGAAGCTTTCTTT
CDR3 protein: CAITQGGADTEAFF
clone size: -
V gene: TRBV10-3
D gene: -
J gene: TRBJ1-1

CDR3 DNA: TGCGCCAGCAGCCCCCACCGGACTAGCGGGGGCACAGATACGCAGTATTTT
CDR3 protein: CASSPHRTSGGTDTQYF
clone size: once
V gene: TRBV5-1
D gene: TRBD2
J gene: TRBJ2-3

CDR3 DNA: TGCAGTGCTAGTCACGGGACAGGGGGTAATTCACCCCTCCACTTT
CDR3 protein: CSASHGTGGNSPLHF
clone size: -
V gene: TRBV20-1
D gene: TRBD1
J gene: TRBJ1-6

CDR3 DNA: TGTGCCAGCAGTGAAGAGAGAAAAGTCGAGGCCCAGTACTTC
CDR3 protein: CASSEERKVEAQYF
clone size: -
V gene: TRBV2
D gene: -
J gene: TRBJ2-5

CDR3 DNA: TGTGCCAGCAGCCCTTCGTCGGACACTGAAGCTTTCTTT
CDR3 protein: CASSPSSDTEAFF
clone size: once
V gene: TRBV7-2
D gene: -
J gene: TRBJ1-1

CDR3 DNA: TGTGCCAGCAGTGTAAGGACAGGCGGGAATGAAAAACTGTTTTTT
CDR3 protein: CASSVRTGGNEKLFF
clone size: -
V gene: TRBV28
D gene: TRBD1
J gene: TRBJ1-4

CDR3 DNA: TGTGCCAGCTCACCACCTTGGAGCCCCGCGAACACCGGGGAGCTGTTTTTT
CDR3 protein: CASSPPWSPANTGELFF
clone size: -
V gene: TRBV18
D gene: -
J gene: TRBJ2-2

CDR3 DNA: TGTGCCAGTAGTACCGGGACAGGGAGCTACACCTTC
CDR3 protein: CASSTGTGSYTF
clone size: -
V gene: TRBV19
D gene: TRBD1
J gene: TRBJ1-2

CDR3 DNA: TGTGCCAGCAGCGTTGCGGGGGGGAATGAGCAGTTCTTC
CDR3 protein: CASSVAGGNEQFF
clone size: -
V gene: TRBV9
D gene: TRBD2
J gene: TRBJ2-1

CDR3 DNA: TGTGCCAGCAGTGATGGCAGGGTGATTTCTGGCTACACCTTC
CDR3 protein: CASSDGRVISGYTF
clone size: once
V gene: TRBV6-1
D gene: -
J gene: TRBJ1-2

CDR3 DNA: TGTGCCAGCAGCCAATACAGGGATCTATACGAGCAGTACTTC
CDR3 protein: CASSQYRDLYEQYF
clone size: -
V gene: TRBV5-8
D gene: -
J gene: TRBJ2-7

CDR3 DNA: TGTGCCAGCAGAGTGGGACAGGGTTACGAGCAGTACTTC
CDR3 protein: CASRVGQGYEQYF
clone size: -
V gene: TRBV6-5
D gene: TRBD1
J gene: TRBJ2-7

CDR3 DNA: TGCGCCAGCAGCTTGGCGGTCCTACCCCAAGAGACCCAGTACTTC
CDR3 protein: CASSLAVLPQETQYF
clone size: -
V gene: TRBV5-1
D gene: -
J gene: TRBJ2-5

CDR3 DNA: TGTGCCAGCAGCCAAGAGGGCTGGGGGGGGGATGAAAAACTGTTTTTT
CDR3 protein: CASSQEGWGGDEKLFF
clone size: -
V gene: TRBV4-2
D gene: -
J gene: TRBJ1-4

CDR3 DNA: TGTGCCAGCAGCTCAGGCGTGGGGGCGCCCAGCACAGATACGCAGTATTTT
CDR3 protein: CASSSGVGAPSTDTQYF
clone size: -
V gene: TRBV5-4
D gene: -
J gene: TRBJ2-3

CDR3 DNA: TGTGCCAGCAGTGAGAGGGGTGGGGGGGAGACCTATAATTCACCCCTCCACTTT
CDR3 protein: CASSERGGGETYNSPLHF
clone size: -
V gene: TRBV6-1
D gene: -
J gene: TRBJ1-6

CDR3 DNA: TGTGCCAGCTCGGACCAAGCGGGCAGCCGCTCTGGAAACACCATATATTTT
CDR3 protein: CASSDQAGSRSGNTIYF
clone size: -
V gene: TRBV18
D gene: -
J gene: TRBJ1-3

CDR3 DNA: TGTGCCAGCAGCTTAGGGGTCGGTGGGACAGGGACCAATGGGCAGTTCTTC
CDR3 protein: CASSLGVGGTGTNGQFF
clone size: once
V gene: TRBV7-8
D gene: TRBD1
J gene: TRBJ2-1

CDR3 DNA: TGTGCCATCGGCGGGAATGGAGCACCCCTCCACTTT
CDR3 protein: CAIGGNGAPLHF
clone size: once
V gene: TRBV10-3
D gene: -
J gene: TRBJ1-6

CDR3 DNA: TGCGCCAGCAGGGGGGAGGCCGCGAACACCGGGGAGCTGTTTTTT
CDR3 protein: CASRGEAANTGELFF
clone size: -
V gene: TRBV5-1
D gene: -
J gene: TRBJ2-2

CDR3 DNA: TGTGCCAGCAGCCAAGATCGGGGGACTCTAGCTTTCTTT
CDR3 protein: CASSQDRGTLAFF
clone size: -
V gene: TRBV4-2
D gene: -
J gene: TRBJ1-1

CDR3 DNA: TGTGCCAGCTCCCGCGGGACAGCCTTGAACACCATATATTTT
CDR3 protein: CASSRGTALNTIYF
clone size: -
V gene: TRBV18
D gene: TRBD1
J gene: TRBJ1-3

CDR3 DNA: TGTGCCAGCAGAAGGACAGGGGGTCAGCCCCAGCATTTT
CDR3 protein: CASRRTGGQPQHF
clone size: once
V gene: TRBV5-8
D gene: TRBD1
J gene: TRBJ1-5

CDR3 DNA: TGTGCCAGCAGTCCCAGGGGAACAAGCAATCAGCCCCAGCATTTT
CDR3 protein: CASSPRGTSNQPQHF
clone size: -
V gene: TRBV28
D gene: -
J gene: TRBJ1-5

CDR3 DNA: TGTGCCAGCAGGGAACAGGGTCGGGCCGGGGAGCTGTTTTTT
CDR3 protein: CASREQGRAGELFF
clone size: -
V gene: TRBV3-1/TRBV3-2
D gene: -
J gene: TRBJ2-2

CDR3 DNA: TGTGCCAGCAGCTTACGACGAGGGGAGACCCAGTACTTC
CDR3 protein: CASSLRRGETQYF
clone size: -
V gene: TRBV7-2
D gene: -
J gene: TRBJ2-5

CDR3 DNA: TGTGCCAGCTCACCGGACAGGAACTATGGCTACACCTTC
CDR3 protein: CASSPDRNYGYTF
clone size: few
V gene: TRBV18
D gene: TRBD1
J gene: TRBJ1-2

CDR3 DNA: TGTGCCAGCAGCTTAGTTTCGGGGGTGGAGACCCAGTACTTC
CDR3 protein: CASSLVSGVETQYF
clone size: once
V gene: TRBV7-8
D gene: -
J gene: TRBJ2-5

CDR3 DNA: TGTGCCAGCTCCCCCTCGCGGTCCGAAAAACTGTTTTTT
CDR3 protein: CASSPSRSEKLFF
clone size: -
V gene: TRBV18
D gene: -
J gene: TRBJ1-4

CDR3 DNA: TGTGCCAGCAGAGCGGACAGGGGGTTTGGCTCTGGAAACACCATATATTTT
CDR3 protein: CASRADRGFGSGNTIYF
clone size: -
V gene: TRBV2
D gene: TRBD1
J gene: TRBJ1-3

CDR3 DNA: TGTGCCAGCAGCTCCTCGACAGGGGGGGCCGCGGGGGTCCAGTACTTC
CDR3 protein: CASSSSTGGAAGVQYF
clone size: -
V gene: TRBV3-1/TRBV3-2
D gene: TRBD1
J gene: TRBJ2-5

CDR3 DNA: TGTGCCAGCAGTCCGGGGACAGGGGGCGGCTACACCTTC
CDR3 protein: CASSPGTGGGYTF
clone size: -
V gene: TRBV27
D gene: TRBD1
J gene: TRBJ1-2

CDR3 DNA: TGTGCCAGCACCCCAACAGGTATCTATGGCTACACCTTC
CDR3 protein: CASTPTGIYGYTF
clone size: -
V gene: TRBV12-3/TRBV12-4
D gene: -
J gene: TRBJ1-2

CDR3 DNA: TGTGCCAGCAGCTGGCCGGGACAAGGGGTTTATGGCTACACCTTC
CDR3 protein: CASSWPGQGVYGYTF
clone size: -
V gene: TRBV7-8
D gene: -
J gene: TRBJ1-2

CDR3 DNA: TGTGCCAGCATCCCGGGTCGGACTAGCGGGGGTACCGGGGAGCTGTTTTTT
CDR3 protein: CASIPGRTSGGTGELFF
clone size: -
V gene: TRBV28
D gene: TRBD2
J gene: TRBJ2-2

CDR3 DNA: TGTGCCACCCGCGCGGGTGCCACCTACGAGCAGTACTTC
CDR3 protein: CATRAGATYEQYF
clone size: -
V gene: TRBV2
D gene: -
J gene: TRBJ2-7

CDR3 DNA: TGCAGTGCTAGAGCTAGCGGGCGTAGATATTTT
CDR3 protein: CSARASGRRYF
clone size: -
V gene: TRBV20-1
D gene: TRBD2
J gene: TRBJ2-3

CDR3 DNA: TGTGCCAGTAATACGGTCGCCGGGGAGCTGTTTTTT
CDR3 protein: CASNTVAGELFF
clone size: -
V gene: TRBV19
D gene: -
J gene: TRBJ2-2

CDR3 DNA: TGTGCCATAGCAGCGGGGCATAACCCCTCCTACGAGCAGTACTTC
CDR3 protein: CAIAAGHNPSYEQYF
clone size: few
V gene: TRBV6-5
D gene: TRBD2
J gene: TRBJ2-7

CDR3 DNA: TGTGCCAGCAGCTTGGGGGGTAGCGGGCTACAAGAGACCCAGTACTTC
CDR3 protein: CASSLGGSGLQETQYF
clone size: -
V gene: TRBV5-4
D gene: TRBD2
J gene: TRBJ2-5

CDR3 DNA: TGTGCCAGCAGCGTTACAGGGGAGTCTTGGGGCTACACCTTC
CDR3 protein: CASSVTGESWGYTF
clone size: once
V gene: TRBV9
D gene: TRBD1
J gene: TRBJ1-2

CDR3 DNA: TGTGCCAGCCGACGGACAGGGCTCTCCTACGAGCAGTACTTC
CDR3 protein: CASRRTGLSYEQYF
clone size: -
V gene: TRBV3-1/TRBV3-2
D gene: TRBD1
J gene: TRBJ2-7

CDR3 DNA: TGCGCCAGCATTGGGTGGGTGCTCCAGCGGGCTGAAGCTTTCTTT
CDR3 protein: CASIGWVLQRAEAFF
clone size: once
V gene: TRBV10-2
D gene: -
J gene: TRBJ1-1

CDR3 DNA: TGTGCCAGCAGCTACCGCTCCGACAGGGGCTTCAATCAGCCCCAGCATTTT
CDR3 protein: CASSYRSDRGFNQPQHF
clone size: -
V gene: TRBV5-6
D gene: TRBD1
J gene: TRBJ1-5

CDR3 DNA: TGTGCCAGCAGACTACCGGGCACTGAAGCTTTCTTT
CDR3 protein: CASRLPGTEAFF
clone size: -
V gene: TRBV11-2
D gene: -
J gene: TRBJ1-1

CDR3 DNA: TGTGCCAGCAGAAGGACAGGGGGTTATGGCTACACCTTC
CDR3 protein: CASRRTGGYGYTF
clone size: -
V gene: TRBV2
D gene: TRBD1
J gene: TRBJ1-2

CDR3 DNA: TGTGCCACCAGCAGGGGGGGGAATAATTCACCCCTCCACTTT
CDR3 protein: CATSRGGNNSPLHF
clone size: -
V gene: TRBV15
D gene: -
J gene: TRBJ1-6

CDR3 DNA: TGTGCCAGCAGTTACTCCGGACAGGGGTGGTATACGCAGTATTTT
CDR3 protein: CASSYSGQGWYTQYF
clone size: -
V gene: TRBV6-2/TRBV6-3
D gene: TRBD1
J gene: TRBJ2-3

CDR3 DNA: TGTGCCAGCAGCTTTTATGGGCAGGGGGCTTACGAGCAGTACTTC
CDR3 protein: CASSFYGQGAYEQYF
clone size: -
V gene: TRBV13
D gene: TRBD1
J gene: TRBJ2-7

CDR3 DNA: TGTGCCAGCAGCTTAAACGGGGGGGCTTCTGGGGCCAACGTCCTGACTTTC
CDR3 protein: CASSLNGGASGANVLTF
clone size: -
V gene: TRBV5-4
D gene: TRBD2
J gene: TRBJ2-6